This is a list of T cell receptor beta chains from one sample in a study of blood T cells in healthy people across ages. TCRdb reprocessed the 5' RACE reads with MiXCR, giving one entry per CDR3 protein. Of roughly 700,000 distinct CDR3 sequences in the sample, 20% to 25% were seen once. This sample also appeared in a second study, on T cells of mothers and their children.

Sequenced sample: blood. All receptors come from a boy between 10 and 17 years old in good health. Both conserved end residues are part of each CDR3. D genes are given only for firm matches.

V gene: TRBV7-2; D gene: TRBD1; J gene: .; CDR3 protein: CASSQILDRGHEQYF
V gene: TRBV18; D gene: TRBD2; J gene: TRBJ2-1; CDR3 protein: CAGATSGHYNEQFF
V gene: TRBV20-1; D gene: .; J gene: TRBJ1-1; CDR3 protein: CSARDPGITEAFF
V gene: TRBV13; D gene: TRBD1; J gene: TRBJ2-6; CDR3 protein: CASRSGTGSSGANVLTF
V gene: TRBV7-8; D gene: TRBD2; J gene: TRBJ2-1; CDR3 protein: CASSPGLARVGEQFF
V gene: TRBV6-2/TRBV6-3; D gene: .; J gene: TRBJ2-7; CDR3 protein: CASSGGTFGSYEQHF
V gene: TRBV6-6; D gene: .; J gene: TRBJ1-1; CDR3 protein: CASSNHEWDTEAFF
V gene: TRBV5-6; D gene: .; J gene: TRBJ1-5; CDR3 protein: CASSSFSRISNQPQHF
V gene: TRBV2; D gene: .; J gene: TRBJ1-3; CDR3 protein: CASTEYLQFSSSGNTIYF
V gene: TRBV20-1; D gene: .; J gene: TRBJ1-1; CDR3 protein: CSAGGWNTEAFF
V gene: TRBV2; D gene: .; J gene: TRBJ1-3; CDR3 protein: CASSGRSGNTIYF
V gene: TRBV10-3; D gene: .; J gene: TRBJ2-4; CDR3 protein: CAISESVTDIQYF
V gene: TRBV14; D gene: .; J gene: TRBJ1-1; CDR3 protein: CASSQGHEGRTEAFF
V gene: TRBV7-9; D gene: .; J gene: TRBJ2-7; CDR3 protein: CASSSGFEQYF
V gene: TRBV29-1; D gene: .; J gene: TRBJ2-7; CDR3 protein: CSVEAQGARAYEQYF
V gene: TRBV14; D gene: .; J gene: TRBJ2-5; CDR3 protein: CASSREPQETQYF
V gene: TRBV4-1; D gene: .; J gene: TRBJ1-1; CDR3 protein: CASSQDWAEAFF
V gene: TRBV7-2; D gene: .; J gene: TRBJ1-2; CDR3 protein: CAIETDSNYGYTF
V gene: TRBV6-2/TRBV6-3; D gene: .; J gene: TRBJ2-2; CDR3 protein: CASSYSGATGELFF
V gene: TRBV29-1; D gene: .; J gene: TRBJ1-2; CDR3 protein: CSVELPHGRDYGYTF
V gene: TRBV10-3; D gene: TRBD1; J gene: .; CDR3 protein: CATSTGTGKIDEQFF
V gene: TRBV25-1; D gene: .; J gene: TRBJ2-2; CDR3 protein: CATLEENTGELFF
V gene: TRBV5-1; D gene: TRBD2; J gene: TRBJ2-4; CDR3 protein: CASSRTSGDTFQYF
V gene: TRBV5-5; D gene: .; J gene: TRBJ2-5; CDR3 protein: CASSLDLEFETQYF
V gene: TRBV28; D gene: .; J gene: TRBJ1-5; CDR3 protein: CASSLIGGPDSQPQHF
V gene: TRBV20-1; D gene: .; J gene: TRBJ1-2; CDR3 protein: CSASPGAGAGGYTF
V gene: TRBV28; D gene: .; J gene: TRBJ1-5; CDR3 protein: CASSLGPRRPQHF
V gene: TRBV28; D gene: TRBD1; J gene: TRBJ2-2; CDR3 protein: CASSFWGTGNTGELFF
V gene: TRBV3-1; D gene: .; J gene: TRBJ2-1; CDR3 protein: CASSQDISVPSYNEQFF
V gene: TRBV27; D gene: .; J gene: TRBJ2-5; CDR3 protein: CASRNRAFGQETQYF
V gene: TRBV7-8; D gene: .; J gene: TRBJ2-6; CDR3 protein: CASSLAFFSGANVLTF
V gene: TRBV15; D gene: .; J gene: TRBJ2-7; CDR3 protein: CATSRDRFGDEQYF
V gene: TRBV7-6; D gene: .; J gene: .; CDR3 protein: CASSLSPTYNEQFF
V gene: TRBV29-1; D gene: .; J gene: TRBJ2-7; CDR3 protein: CSVETGSRDEQYF
V gene: TRBV7-9; D gene: .; J gene: TRBJ2-3; CDR3 protein: CASTYGASDTQYF
V gene: TRBV7-2; D gene: TRBD1; J gene: TRBJ2-3; CDR3 protein: CASSEQGARTDTQYF
V gene: TRBV7-7; D gene: .; J gene: TRBJ2-1; CDR3 protein: CASSPSGYNKQFF
V gene: TRBV6-6; D gene: TRBD1; J gene: TRBJ1-6; CDR3 protein: CASSPPGQGNSPLHF
V gene: TRBV6-2/TRBV6-3; D gene: .; J gene: TRBJ2-2; CDR3 protein: CASSPVMVGSNTGELFF
V gene: TRBV11-2; D gene: TRBD2; J gene: TRBJ2-2; CDR3 protein: CASSPYPRTSGIEAGELFF
V gene: TRBV10-3; D gene: .; J gene: TRBJ1-1; CDR3 protein: CATDQGGTEAFF
V gene: TRBV7-6; D gene: TRBD2; J gene: .; CDR3 protein: CASSYELAGVTNEQFF
V gene: TRBV6-6; D gene: .; J gene: TRBJ2-6; CDR3 protein: CASGVRERTGANVLTF
V gene: TRBV28; D gene: TRBD1; J gene: .; CDR3 protein: CASSGRQGDNEQFF
V gene: TRBV9; D gene: TRBD1; J gene: TRBJ2-5; CDR3 protein: CASSDRGGPETQYF